The 30 T cell receptor beta chains given below trace back to one sample, sequenced in a study of T cell changes during pregnancy in multiple sclerosis. The protocol was immunoSEQ multiplex PCR, while the TCRdb copy is restricted to in-frame clones and leaves out a portion. Of fewer than 70,000 clones listed, over 80% are singletons. The specimen comprised peripheral blood, sampled in the second trimester of pregnancy. All receptors derive from a female donor in good health, enrolled as a control in a pregnancy study.

V gene TRBV7-2 combines with J gene TRBJ2-7; D remains unclear. Trimming took 5 bases from V and 4 from J, leaving 18 bases between them. The germline gives CDR1 SGHTA, CDR2 FQGNSA. The CDR3 has 15 residues. The CDR3 DNA sequence: TGTGCCAGCAGCCAATCAGACGGCAGGCAGTACGAGCAGTACTTC. Amino acid sequence: CASSQSDGRQYEQYF.

J is TRBJ2-3 and V is TRBV4-2; 8 bases match TRBD2. CDR1 is LGHNA, CDR2 YNFKEQ, per germline. This CDR3 has 14 residues. Germline trimming cut 0 bases from V and 5 bases from J; bases unmatched to any gene: 1. The CDR3 DNA reads TGTGCCAGCAGCCAAGAAAGCGGGAGAGATACGCAGTATTTT. It codes for CASSQESGRDTQYF.

The chain couples TRBV5-1 to TRBJ1-4; possible D gene TRBD1, 5 bases. Germline values: CDR1 SGHRS, CDR2 YFSETQ. Trimming stripped 4 bases from V and 8 bases from J, with 18 bases between. The CDR3 is 15 amino acids. CDR3 DNA sequence: TGCGCCAGCAGCCCAAACCAACCAAGGGGCGAAAAACTGTTTTTT. Translated, it gives CASSPNQPRGEKLFF.

The rearrangement uses TRBV9 and TRBJ2-3, with 11 nucleotides matching TRBD2. Germline CDR1 is SGDLS and CDR2 is YYNGEE. The CDR3 loop spans 15 amino acids. With 0 bases clipped from V and 5 bases from J, the junction kept 2 bases outside the gene matches. CDR3 nucleotide sequence: TGTGCCAGCAGCGTAGTCGGGACTAGCGGAGATACGCAGTATTTT. Its translation is CASSVVGTSGDTQYF.

The sample holds one count of this clone. V and J are TRBV28 and TRBJ2-7, with TRBD1 matching over 8 bases. The V and J ends lost 6 bases and 2 bases, in that order; junction bases with no gene match: 9. The CDR3 has 15 residues. The germline CDR1 and CDR2 sequences are MDHEN and SYDVKM. The DNA for the CDR3 is TGTGCCAGCAGGTCTACCGGGACAGGAACCTACGAGCAGTACTTC. It translates to CASRSTGTGTYEQYF.

V usage is TRBV6-4 and J usage is TRBJ2-3, with 7 nucleotides matching TRBD1. V shed 3 bases and J 2 bases; nucleotides not matched to a gene: 2. Germline CDR1 reads MRHNA; CDR2 reads SNTAGT. This CDR3 has 14 residues. CDR3 DNA sequence: TGTGCCAGCAGTGAAGAGGGGGCCACAGATACGCAGTATTTT. This encodes CASSEEGATDTQYF.

The CDR3 here is CASSLWGVRENPNTGELFF. CDR3 in DNA: TGTGCCAGCAGCTTATGGGGGGTCAGGGAAAACCCGAACACCGGGGAGCTGTTTTTT. The chain is built from TRBV11-1 and TRBJ2-2; D might be TRBD2 (6 bases). Germline CDR1 is SGHAT and CDR2 is FQDESV (reference sequence). The CDR3 is 19 amino acids. The ends were cut back, 2 bases at V and 0 bases at J, with 19 bases in the middle.

The CDR3 loop reads CASSLVPTSGNTQYF. In nucleotides, the CDR3 is TGTGCCAGCAGCCTAGTCCCGACTAGCGGAAATACGCAGTATTTT. V is TRBV7-2 and J is TRBJ2-3; 9 bases align to TRBD2. V trimming: 5 bases; J trimming: 7 bases; junction bases outside the gene matches: 10. CDR1 and CDR2 (germline): SGHTA, FQGNSA. This CDR3 has 15 amino acids. The complete variable domain, with remaining parts taken from reference TRBV7-2 and TRBJ2-3, reads GAGVSQSPSNKVTEKGKDVELRCDPISGHTALYWYRQSLGQGLEFLIYFQGNSAPDKSGLPSDRFSAERTGGSVSTLTIQRTQQEDSAVYLCASSLVPTSGNTQYFGPGTRLTVL.

The chain recombines TRBV18 with TRBJ1-1; perhaps TRBD1 as D (5 bases). The CDR3 totals 16 residues. In germline, CDR1 is KGHSH, CDR2 LQKENI. V was trimmed by 3 bases and J by 0 bases, leaving 14 bases between them. The CDR3 sequence: CASSPRDRGVNTEAFF. The CDR3 bases are TGTGCCAGCTCACCTCGGGATCGGGGGGTGAACACTGAAGCTTTCTTT.

This chain links TRBV29-1 with TRBJ2-3; maybe TRBD1 (5 bases). Germline V gene lookup returns CDR1 SQVTM and CDR2 ANQGSEA. V lost 3 bases, J lost 2 bases, and 18 bases lay in between. The CDR3 runs 16 residues. This chain's CDR3 is CSVDGWAGQNTDTQYF. The CDR3 bases are TGCAGCGTTGATGGATGGGCAGGGCAGAACACAGATACGCAGTATTTT.

This clone showed up just a few times. The chain has TRBV19 and TRBJ2-7; TRBD2 matches 7 bases. CDR3 length: 12 residues. J lost 3 bases, V lost 5 bases, and 1 base had no gene match. Germline assignment: CDR1 LNHDA and CDR2 SQIVND (reference sequence). For the CDR3, the DNA is TGTGCCAGTAGTTCGGGGGGCTACGAGCAGTACTTC. Its translation is CASSSGGYEQYF. Full variable domain (rest looked up from reference TRBV19 and TRBJ2-7): DGGITQSPKYLFRKEGQNVTLSCEQNLNHDAMYWYRQDPGQGLRLIYYSQIVNDFQKGDIAEGYSVSREKKESFPLTVTSAQKNPTAFYLCASSSGGYEQYFGPGTRLTVT.

The CDR3: CASSGQASGGLAKNIQYF. DNA of the CDR3: TGTGCCAGCAGCGGACAAGCGTCGGGAGGGTTAGCCAAAAACATTCAGTACTTC. The V gene is TRBV7-2, the J gene TRBJ2-4; 8 nucleotides agree with TRBD2. Germline CDR1 is SGHTA and CDR2 is FQGNSA. J lost 0 bases, V lost 5 bases, and 12 bases had no gene match. This CDR3 spans 18 amino acids.

This chain joins TRBV5-4 and TRBJ1-4, with D unclear. There are 13 residues in the CDR3. Germline V CDR1 and CDR2: SGHNT, YYREEE (reference sequence). Between the trimmed V and J ends, which lost 0 bases and 7 bases, there was a span of 7 bases. This CDR3 reads CASSLVSGEKLFF. In DNA, the CDR3 is TGTGCCAGCAGCTTGGTCTCCGGTGAAAAACTGTTTTTT.

The chain recombines TRBV9 with TRBJ1-3; 7 bases align to TRBD1. The CDR3 contains 15 residues. Germline V gives CDR1 SGDLS, CDR2 YYNGEE. V was clipped by 3 bases and J by 2 bases; unmatched bases: 5. The CDR3 sequence is CASSALDRAGNTIYF. The CDR3 nucleotides read TGTGCCAGCAGCGCCCTCGACAGGGCTGGAAACACCATATATTTT.

The rearrangement joins TRBV7-2 to TRBJ2-3, with D hard to call. In germline, CDR1 is SGHTA, CDR2 FQGNSA. V dropped 4 bases and J dropped 2 bases, with 10 bases sitting between them. The CDR3 totals 14 residues. The CDR3: CASSSLQFTDTQYF. CDR3 nucleotides: TGTGCCAGCAGCTCTTTACAGTTCACAGATACGCAGTATTTT.

This sequence joins TRBV7-9 and TRBJ1-1; 10 bases align to TRBD1. Germline V CDR1 and CDR2: SEHNR, FQNEAQ (reference sequence). The trim removed 6 bases at V and 3 bases at J, leaving 4 bases unmatched. The CDR3 is 14 residues long. The CDR3 DNA is TGTGCCAGCAGAAGGGACAGGGGCCACACTGAAGCTTTCTTT. Residues: CASRRDRGHTEAFF. Using reference TRBV7-9 and TRBJ1-1 for the parts outside the CDR3, the full variable domain is DTGVSQNPRHKITKRGQNVTFRCDPISEHNRLYWYRQTLGQGPEFLTYFQNEAQLEKSRLLSDRFSAERPKGSFSTLEIQRTEQGDSAMYLCASRRDRGHTEAFFGQGTRLTVV.

V and J are TRBV28 and TRBJ2-7; no reliable D call. Germline V gene sequence: CDR1 MDHEN, CDR2 SYDVKM. V was clipped by 5 bases and J by 0 bases, with 8 bases between them. This CDR3 has 13 amino acids. The CDR3 DNA reads as TGTGCCAGCAGTCAACAGAACTCCTACGAGCAGTACTTC. It translates to CASSQQNSYEQYF.

The V gene is TRBV28, the J gene TRBJ2-7; 9 bases map to TRBD1. CDR1 and CDR2 (germline): MDHEN, SYDVKM. This CDR3 is 18 amino acids long. The J segment lost 5 bases and the V segment lost 8 bases, leaving 22 bases of the junction unmatched. CDR3 in amino acids: CASLPGDRDRVISDEQYF. CDR3 DNA: TGTGCCAGCCTACCCGGGGACCGGGACAGGGTAATTAGCGACGAGCAGTACTTC.

J is TRBJ2-7 and V is TRBV2, with a possible D match to TRBD2 (5 bases). The CDR3 runs to 15 residues. CDR1 is SNHLY, CDR2 FYNNEI, per germline. Trimming took off 1 base at V and 0 bases at J, with 10 bases between the two ends. The CDR3 bases are TGTGCCAGCAGTGAAGGGGCTAGCAGCTCCTACGAGCAGTACTTC. Its translation is CASSEGASSSYEQYF.

The chain carries TRBV19 and TRBJ1-1; 7 bases fit TRBD1. Germline lookup yields CDR1 LNHDA and CDR2 SQIVND (reference sequence). The junction had 4 bases not matched to a gene; V was cut back by 5 bases and J by 4 bases. This CDR3 is 13 amino acids long. CDR3 DNA sequence: TGTGCCAGTAGTCCAGGGACAGCCACTGAAGCTTTCTTT. This gives the protein CASSPGTATEAFF.

The chain combines TRBV14 with TRBJ1-1, with TRBD1 identical over 11 bases. J was trimmed by 3 bases and V by 4 bases; bases with no gene match: 7. The CDR3 length is 16 residues. Per germline, CDR1 SGHDN and CDR2 FVKESK. CDR3 sequence (DNA): TGTGCCAGCAGCCTAACCGGACAGGGGGCTGACACTGAAGCTTTCTTT. This sequence encodes CASSLTGQGADTEAFF.

The genes are TRBV10-2 and TRBJ2-3; D is perhaps TRBD1 (6 bases). The CDR3 has 14 amino acids. The V gene lost 4 bases and the J gene lost 2 bases, with 10 bases spanning the gap. Germline assignment: CDR1 WSHSY and CDR2 SAAADI. Written as DNA, the CDR3 is TGCGCCAGCAGTGGGGGGCTGACCACAGATACGCAGTATTTT. Translated: CASSGGLTTDTQYF.

The chain is built from TRBV7-2 and TRBJ1-3; no clear D. This CDR3 contains 16 residues. With 5 bases removed from V and 0 bases from J, the gap between germline ends came to 14 bases. Germline assignment: CDR1 SGHTA and CDR2 FQGNSA. CDR3 sequence reads: CASSQAPSFSGNTIYF. The CDR3 coding sequence is TGTGCCAGCAGCCAGGCCCCGTCCTTCTCTGGAAACACCATATATTTT.

V is TRBV18 and J is TRBJ1-5; tentative D call: TRBD1 (5 bases). V was pared by 3 bases and J by 2 bases, with 17 bases between. The CDR3 sequence is 17 residues long. Germline loops: CDR1 KGHSH, CDR2 LQKENI. DNA of the CDR3: TGTGCCAGCTCACCCGGGTCGCAGGGAGGAGGCAATCAGCCCCAGCATTTT. Translated, it gives CASSPGSQGGGNQPQHF.

V gene TRBV6-6 combines with J gene TRBJ1-4; maybe TRBD1 (5 bases). Germline V lookup: CDR1 MNHNY, CDR2 SVGAGI (reference sequence). The CDR3 runs 15 residues. Trimming removed 2 bases from V and 10 bases from J, with 17 bases in between. The CDR3: CASSYLRAREGKLFF. The CDR3 bases are TGTGCCAGCAGTTACCTCAGGGCCCGGGAGGGAAAACTGTTTTTT.

The chain links TRBV7-3 to TRBJ2-2; weak D call: TRBD2 (6 bases). Between the trimmed V and J ends, which lost 1 base and 0 bases, there was a span of 12 bases. The CDR3 is 17 residues long. The germline V gene encodes CDR1 SGHTA and CDR2 FQGTGA. The CDR3 region is CASSLMAGQTNTGELFF. CDR3 sequence (DNA): TGTGCCAGCAGCTTAATGGCGGGGCAGACGAACACCGGGGAGCTGTTTTTT.

This sequence joins TRBV29-1 and TRBJ2-3, with 12 bases aligning to TRBD2. CDR3 length: 18 amino acids. Germline CDR1 is SQVTM and CDR2 is ANQGSEA. V shed 4 bases, J shed 2 bases, and the junction held 13 bases outside the gene matches. The CDR3: CSVAGLAGWLTSTDTQYF. The CDR3, as DNA: TGCAGCGTTGCTGGACTAGCGGGGTGGCTAACCTCCACAGATACGCAGTATTTT.

The chain joins TRBV28 to TRBJ2-3; TRBD2 might be the D (7 bases). Germline-derived CDR1 and CDR2 are MDHEN and SYDVKM. The length of the CDR3 is 14 residues. The V gene lost 6 bases and the J gene lost 4 bases, with 14 bases spanning the gap. In DNA form, the CDR3 reads TGTGCCAGCAGCGCCGGGGGGCCCTCAGATACGCAGTATTTT. Protein: CASSAGGPSDTQYF.

The chain is built from TRBV10-3 and TRBJ2-2; perhaps TRBD1 as D (6 bases). The CDR3 contains 15 residues. Germline-derived CDR1 and CDR2 are ENHRY and SYGVKD. The V end lost 6 bases, the J end lost 8 bases, and 19 bases lay between the germline ends. The CDR3 DNA sequence: TGTGCCATCAGCCCTGGGGGCATTCGGACGGGGGAGCTGTTTTTT. Its protein product is CAISPGGIRTGELFF.

CDR3 nucleotides: TGTGCCAGCAGCTATGGACAAAACTATGGCTACACCTTC. Translation: CASSYGQNYGYTF. The genes are TRBV5-4 and TRBJ1-2; D is perhaps TRBD1 (5 bases). Trimming removed 3 bases at V and 2 bases at J, with 8 bases between. Germline V gives CDR1 SGHNT, CDR2 YYREEE (reference sequence). The CDR3 runs 13 residues.